These 23 T cell receptor beta chains came from one sample sequenced in a study of control samples from healthy donors and cancer patients. The data were produced by immunoSEQ multiplex PCR, yet TCRdb's version contains in-frame clones alone and is incomplete. The top ten clones hold roughly 7.6% of a sample with about 78,000 clones, approximately 91% of them seen once. The sequencing sample was made of blood. These receptors originate from a woman aged 60-75 years in good health.

The chain is built from TRBV28 and TRBJ1-1, with no clear D. Trimming cost V 6 bases and J 7 bases, with 15 bases left between them. Germline CDR1 and CDR2: MDHEN and SYDVKM. The CDR3 is 13 amino acids. CDR3 region: CASRPVPAGEAFF. The CDR3 DNA reads as TGTGCCAGCAGACCCGTACCGGCTGGTGAAGCTTTCTTT.

V usage is TRBV19 and J usage is TRBJ1-6; 8 positions agree with TRBD1. In germline, CDR1 is LNHDA, CDR2 SQIVND (reference sequence). CDR3 length equals 16 residues. J lost 3 bases, V lost 4 bases, and 5 bases had no gene match. Here the CDR3 DNA reads TGTGCCAGTAGTACCTCAGGGGGCCTCTATAATTCACCCCTCCACTTT. Protein: CASSTSGGLYNSPLHF.

The chain has TRBV3-1 (or the pseudogene TRBV3-2) and TRBJ2-5; possible D gene TRBD1, 5 bases. Germline CDR1 reads LGHDT; CDR2 reads YNNKEL (reference sequence). This CDR3 is built from 14 residues. Trimming left V 4 bases short and J 1 base short, with 10 bases between. The CDR3 sequence: CASSPRQIQETQYF. CDR3 nucleotides: TGTGCCAGCAGCCCACGACAGATCCAAGAGACCCAGTACTTC.

This clone was seen only once. The rearrangement uses TRBV11-2 and TRBJ1-2; D gene ambiguous. The CDR3 runs to 13 residues. Trimming stripped 1 base from V and 4 bases from J, with 7 bases between. Germline CDR1 SGHAT, CDR2 FQNNGV. CDR3: CASSLVGPYGYTF. As DNA, the CDR3 is TGTGCCAGCAGCTTAGTCGGCCCCTATGGCTACACCTTC. The variable domain in full, completed from reference TRBV11-2 and TRBJ1-2, reads EAGVAQSPRYKIIEKRQSVAFWCNPISGHATLYWYQQILGQGPKLLIQFQNNGVVDDSQLPKDRFSAERLKGVDSTLKIQPAKLEDSAVYLCASSLVGPYGYTFGSGTRLTVV.

The chain uses TRBV7-2 and TRBJ1-2, with D hard to call. With 3 bases removed from V and 3 bases from J, the gap between germline ends came to 17 bases. The CDR3 runs 16 residues. Germline assignment: CDR1 SGHTA and CDR2 FQGNSA. The CDR3 spells CASSFLLAGNDYGYTF. The CDR3 nucleotides read TGTGCCAGCAGCTTCCTCCTCGCCGGGAACGACTATGGCTACACCTTC.

The chain links TRBV19 to TRBJ1-5; possibly TRBD1 for D (5 bases). CDR3 length equals 15 residues. Germline V gene lookup returns CDR1 LNHDA and CDR2 SQIVND (reference sequence). Trimming cost V 4 bases and J 0 bases, with 10 bases left between them. CDR3 DNA: TGTGCCAGTAGTAATGGACAAATTAGCAATCAGCCCCAGCATTTT. Protein product: CASSNGQISNQPQHF.

The chain is built from TRBV2 and TRBJ1-2; D not certain. The germline V gene has CDR1 SNHLY and CDR2 FYNNEI. The CDR3 extends over 12 amino acids. Deletions cut 2 bases from V and 5 bases from J, with 6 bases between. CDR3 protein: CASSESLYGYTF. CDR3 in DNA: TGTGCCAGCAGTGAATCCCTTTATGGCTACACCTTC. Full variable domain (missing parts from reference TRBV2 and TRBJ1-2): EPEVTQTPSHQVTQMGQEVILRCVPISNHLYFYWYRQILGQKVEFLVSFYNNEISEKSEIFDDQFSVERPDGSNFTLKIRSTKLEDSAMYFCASSESLYGYTFGSGTRLTVV.

The chain links TRBV28 to TRBJ2-5; D ambiguous. V gave up 5 bases and J gave up 2 bases, with 6 bases separating them. There are 12 residues in the CDR3. Germline V CDR1 and CDR2: MDHEN, SYDVKM. The CDR3 DNA is TGTGCCAGCAGTACATCGCAAGAGACCCAGTACTTC. Translating gives CASSTSQETQYF.

This rearrangement joins TRBV10-3 to TRBJ2-3; no clear D. CDR3 length equals 12 residues. CDR1 is ENHRY and CDR2 is SYGVKD in the germline V gene. With 3 bases removed from V and 6 bases from J, the gap between germline ends came to 7 bases. CDR3 amino acids: CAISDSWDTQYF. CDR3 nucleotides: TGTGCCATCAGTGACTCGTGGGATACGCAGTATTTT.

The V and J genes are TRBV19 and TRBJ1-4; tentatively, D is TRBD1 (5 bases). V was trimmed by 4 bases and J by 4 bases, leaving 13 bases between them. This CDR3 has 15 residues. CDR1 and CDR2 (germline): LNHDA, SQIVND (reference sequence). CDR3 in amino acids: CASSTRDGINEKLFF. DNA for the CDR3: TGTGCCAGTAGTACCCGGGACGGGATTAATGAAAAACTGTTTTTT.

The rearrangement uses TRBV6-5 and TRBJ2-3, with 9 bases fitting TRBD1. Germline CDR1 reads MNHEY; CDR2 reads SVGAGI. The V and J ends lost 4 bases and 0 bases, in that order; junction bases with no gene match: 5. CDR3 length equals 16 residues. The CDR3 coding sequence is TGTGCCAGCAGTTCAGGACAGGGGCCAAGCACAGATACGCAGTATTTT. Protein product: CASSSGQGPSTDTQYF.

This chain uses TRBV4-2 with TRBJ2-7; TRBD1 or TRBD2 may be the D gene (5 bases each). Germline V lookup: CDR1 LGHNA, CDR2 YNFKEQ. The V gene lost 4 bases and the J gene lost 5 bases, with 15 bases spanning the gap. The CDR3 covers 14 residues. CDR3 bases: TGTGCCAGCAGCCTTGAGGGGTCGGTAAACGAGCAGTACTTC. This translates into CASSLEGSVNEQYF.

V is TRBV18 and J is TRBJ2-7, with 11 bases identical to TRBD1. The ends lost 5 bases at V and 6 bases at J; junction bases unmatched: 6. The CDR3 totals 14 residues. Germline CDR1 KGHSH, CDR2 LQKENI. The CDR3 DNA reads TGTGCCAGCTCATCGGGACAGGGGGGCGGCGAGCAGTACTTC. This translates into CASSSGQGGGEQYF.

The J gene is TRBJ1-2, the V gene TRBV15; tentatively, D is TRBD1 (6 bases). This CDR3 has 15 amino acids. V lost 1 base and J 4 bases, leaving 13 bases between the germline ends. From germline, CDR1 is LNHNV and CDR2 YYDKDF (reference sequence). The CDR3 here is CATSRGGRGFYGYTF. CDR3 coding DNA: TGTGCCACCAGCAGAGGGGGGCGGGGCTTCTATGGCTACACCTTC.

This clone was seen once. CDR3 nucleotide sequence: TGCGCCAGCCGCCCGACAGGGGACAGGACCGGGGAGCTGTTTTTT. It yields the protein CASRPTGDRTGELFF. The chain is built from TRBV5-1 and TRBJ2-2; 8 bases agree with TRBD1. Trimming took 7 bases from V and 5 from J; bases not matched to a gene: 10. The CDR3 extends over 15 amino acids. Germline V gives CDR1 SGHRS, CDR2 YFSETQ.

This clone was picked up one time. The chain couples TRBV7-9 to TRBJ1-6, with D tentatively TRBD1 (5 bases). The CDR3 has 16 amino acids. Deletions cut 2 bases from V and 7 bases from J, with 15 bases between. In germline, CDR1 is SEHNR, CDR2 FQNEAQ (reference sequence). The CDR3 region is CASSLWGYGGNSPLHF. CDR3 DNA: TGTGCCAGCAGCTTATGGGGGTACGGGGGGAATTCACCCCTCCACTTT.

The V gene is TRBV5-1, the J gene TRBJ1-4; D is unclear. CDR3 length: 13 amino acids. From germline, CDR1 is SGHRS and CDR2 YFSETQ. V was trimmed by 3 bases and J by 3 bases, leaving 6 bases between them. The CDR3 protein is CASSSSPNEKLFF. CDR3 nucleotide sequence: TGCGCCAGCAGCTCCAGCCCTAATGAAAAACTGTTTTTT.

This clone was detected ten times or more. The rearrangement links TRBV7-8 to TRBJ2-3, with D tentatively TRBD1 (5 bases). CDR3 length: 15 residues. Germline V gene data show CDR1 as SGHVS and CDR2 as FQNEAQ. V gave up 4 bases and J gave up 0 bases, with 11 bases separating them. DNA of the CDR3: TGTGCCAGCAGCTCCCGCAGGGATAGCACAGATACGCAGTATTTT. Translation: CASSSRRDSTDTQYF.

The chain has TRBV11-3 and TRBJ2-1, with 11 bases lining up with TRBD2. The CDR3 spans 16 residues. In germline, CDR1 is SGHNT, CDR2 YENEEA. The ends lost 1 base at V and 2 bases at J; junction bases unmatched: 1. The CDR3 reads CASSLATSGAYNEQFF. The CDR3 coding sequence is TGTGCCAGCAGCTTAGCGACTAGCGGGGCCTACAATGAGCAGTTCTTC.

This clone has only a few counts. The CDR3 DNA follows: TGTGCCAGCAGCCCTCCCCCGAGACTAGCCAAAAACATTCAGTACTTC. Protein sequence: CASSPPPRLAKNIQYF. The chain couples TRBV7-9 to TRBJ2-4; D remains unclear. Looked up from germline, CDR1 is SEHNR and CDR2 is FQNEAQ (reference sequence). The ends were cut back, 5 bases at V and 0 bases at J, with 14 bases in the middle. This CDR3 comprises 16 residues.

This clone was seen only a few times. This rearrangement joins TRBV13 to TRBJ1-2; TRBD1 aligns across 11 bases. This CDR3 spans 14 amino acids. V was pared by 4 bases and J by 8 bases, with 6 bases of the junction left unmatched. Germline assignment: CDR1 PRHDT and CDR2 FYEKMQ (reference sequence). CDR3 region: CASSSWTGGEGYTF. The CDR3 nucleotides read TGTGCCAGCAGCTCCTGGACAGGGGGCGAAGGCTACACCTTC. The full variable domain, with the rest looked up from reference TRBV13 and TRBJ1-2, is AAGVIQSPRHLIKEKRETATLKCYPIPRHDTVYWYQQGPGQDPQFLISFYEKMQSDKGSIPDRFSAQQFSDYHSELNMSSLELGDSALYFCASSSWTGGEGYTFGSGTRLTVV.

The chain combines TRBV5-6 with TRBJ1-1; D ambiguous. The germline V gene encodes CDR1 SGHDT and CDR2 YYEEEE. The CDR3 length is 15 residues. Trimming shortened V by 2 bases and J by 1 base, and 12 bases separated the two germline ends. The CDR3 region has the DNA TGTGCCAGCAGCTTTCTACCCGTCCAGAACACTGAAGCTTTCTTT. Translation: CASSFLPVQNTEAFF.

The rearrangement uses TRBV6-4 and TRBJ2-2; D remains ambiguous. Germline assignment: CDR1 MRHNA and CDR2 SNTAGT. V lost 4 bases and J 4 bases, leaving 7 bases between the germline ends. CDR3 length equals 13 residues. The CDR3 sequence: CASSAQSTGELFF. The CDR3 DNA follows: TGTGCCAGCAGTGCCCAAAGCACCGGGGAGCTGTTTTTT.